There are many counts of the clone carrying this T cell receptor beta chain. TCRdb reprocessed the RT-PCR reads via MiXCR and lists one record per CDR3 protein. This table has about 700,000 distinct CDR3 sequences, approximately 14% appearing once. The data derive from a study of response to subunit inactivated influenza vaccine. The germline CDR1 and CDR2 sequences are LGHNA and YSLEER. V lost 4 bases and J lost 4, with 13 bases in between. The CDR3 extends over 14 amino acids. The chain is built from TRBV4-3 and TRBJ1-2; D gene unclear. Source: PBMCs from blood, taken 14 days before vaccination. The sequence came from a middle-aged man who received an inactivated influenza vaccine. The CDR3 nucleotides read TGCGCCAGCAGCCGCAGCGACGGGAGCTATGGCTACACCTTC. It translates to CASSRSDGSYGYTF.